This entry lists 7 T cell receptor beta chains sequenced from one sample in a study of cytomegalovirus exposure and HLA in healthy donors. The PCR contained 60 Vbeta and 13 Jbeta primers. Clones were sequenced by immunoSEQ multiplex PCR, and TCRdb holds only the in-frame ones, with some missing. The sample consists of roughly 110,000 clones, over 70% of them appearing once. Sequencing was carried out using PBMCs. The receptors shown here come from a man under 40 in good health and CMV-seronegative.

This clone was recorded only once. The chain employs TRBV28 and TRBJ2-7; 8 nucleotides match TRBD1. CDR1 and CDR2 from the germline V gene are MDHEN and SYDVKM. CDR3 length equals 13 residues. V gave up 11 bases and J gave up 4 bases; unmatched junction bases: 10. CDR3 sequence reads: CAGGAGGGYEQYF. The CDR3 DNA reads TGTGCCGGTGGGGCAGGGGGCGGGTACGAGCAGTACTTC.

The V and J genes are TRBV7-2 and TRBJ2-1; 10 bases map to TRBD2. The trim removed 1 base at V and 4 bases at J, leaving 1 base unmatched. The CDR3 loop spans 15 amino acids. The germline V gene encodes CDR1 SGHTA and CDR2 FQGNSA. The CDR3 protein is CASSLGAGGYNEQFF. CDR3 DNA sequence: TGTGCCAGCAGCTTAGGAGCGGGAGGGTACAATGAGCAGTTCTTC.

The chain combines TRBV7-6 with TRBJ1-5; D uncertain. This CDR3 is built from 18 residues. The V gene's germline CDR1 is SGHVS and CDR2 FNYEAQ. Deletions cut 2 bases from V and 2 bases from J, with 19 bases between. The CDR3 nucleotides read TGTGCCAGCAGCTTATCCTCGCCACTTGAGGGCCGCAATCAGCCCCAGCATTTT. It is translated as CASSLSSPLEGRNQPQHF.

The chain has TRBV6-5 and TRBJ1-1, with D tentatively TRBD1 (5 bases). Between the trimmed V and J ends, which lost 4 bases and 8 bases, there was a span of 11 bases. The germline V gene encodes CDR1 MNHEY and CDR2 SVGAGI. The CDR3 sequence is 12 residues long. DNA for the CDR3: TGTGCCAGCAGTTCCCAGGGATTCGAAGCTTTCTTT. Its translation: CASSSQGFEAFF.

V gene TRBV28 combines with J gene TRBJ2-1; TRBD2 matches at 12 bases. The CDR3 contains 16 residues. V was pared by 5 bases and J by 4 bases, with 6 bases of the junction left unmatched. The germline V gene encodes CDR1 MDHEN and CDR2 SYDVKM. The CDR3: CASSARLAGAYNEQFF. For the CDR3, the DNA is TGTGCCAGCAGTGCCCGACTAGCGGGGGCATACAATGAGCAGTTCTTC.

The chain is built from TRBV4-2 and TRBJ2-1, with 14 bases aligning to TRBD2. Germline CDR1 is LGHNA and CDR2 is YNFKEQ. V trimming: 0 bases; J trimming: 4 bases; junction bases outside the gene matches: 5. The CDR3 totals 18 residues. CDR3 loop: CASSQEGTSGGPYNEQFF. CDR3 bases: TGTGCCAGCAGCCAAGAAGGGACTAGCGGGGGCCCTTACAATGAGCAGTTCTTC.

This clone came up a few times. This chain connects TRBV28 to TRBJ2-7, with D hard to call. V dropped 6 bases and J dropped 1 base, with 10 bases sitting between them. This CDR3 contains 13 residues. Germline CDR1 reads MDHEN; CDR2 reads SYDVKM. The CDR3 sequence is CASRFLSSYEQYF. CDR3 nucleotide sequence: TGTGCCAGCAGGTTTCTCTCTTCCTACGAGCAGTACTTC. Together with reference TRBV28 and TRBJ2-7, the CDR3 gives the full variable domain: DVKVTQSSRYLVKRTGEKVFLECVQDMDHENMFWYRQDPGLGLRLIYFSYDVKMKEKGDIPEGYSVSREKKERFSLILESASTNQTSMYLCASRFLSSYEQYFGPGTRLTVT.